These 5 T cell receptor beta chains were sequenced from one sample in a study of shared clonotypes between healthy human individuals. The data were produced by immunoSEQ multiplex PCR, yet TCRdb's version contains in-frame clones alone and is incomplete. Of hundreds of thousands of clones listed, about three quarters are singletons. The specimen sequenced was PBMCs. The receptor source for this set is a woman aged 40 to 50 in good health. Some clones in this sample may be carry-over from other donors' samples.

The V call is TRBV5-1, the J call TRBJ1-1; tentatively, D is TRBD1 (5 bases). Trimming shortened V by 0 bases and J by 3 bases, and 12 bases separated the two germline ends. Germline lookup yields CDR1 SGHRS and CDR2 YFSETQ. The CDR3 length is 15 residues. CDR3 bases: TGCGCCAGCAGCTTGGCAGGGAGACGGGACACTGAAGCTTTCTTT. Translated: CASSLAGRRDTEAFF.

The V and J genes are TRBV14 and TRBJ2-7; TRBD1 is a possible D gene (6 bases). CDR3 length equals 16 residues. Germline lookup yields CDR1 SGHDN and CDR2 FVKESK. V lost 0 bases and J lost 2, with 14 bases in between. Here the CDR3 DNA reads TGTGCCAGCAGCCAAGACAGGGGCCTGCCCCCCTACGAGCAGTACTTC. Protein product: CASSQDRGLPPYEQYF.

V and J are TRBV13 and TRBJ2-7; 9 bases are a match to TRBD2. Trimming cost V 4 bases and J 3 bases; bases outside gene matches: 10. In germline, CDR1 is PRHDT, CDR2 FYEKMQ (reference sequence). The CDR3 has 16 residues. The CDR3 reads CASSSQGLAIGYEQYF. CDR3 nucleotide sequence: TGTGCCAGCAGCTCCCAAGGACTAGCGATAGGCTACGAGCAGTACTTC.

This sequence joins TRBV7-9 and TRBJ2-1; 9 positions agree with TRBD2. Germline V gene lookup returns CDR1 SEHNR and CDR2 FQNEAQ (reference sequence). CDR3 size: 16 residues. V was pared by 5 bases and J by 8 bases, with 13 bases of the junction left unmatched. For the CDR3, the DNA is TGTGCCAGCAGCGTAAATTCCTATAGCGGGAGCGATGAGCAGTTCTTC. As protein: CASSVNSYSGSDEQFF.

As regards this clone: Other DNA sequences in the sample encode the same CDR3. The chain employs TRBV18 and TRBJ2-2, with D unclear. This CDR3 has 11 residues. Trimming stripped 6 bases from V and 5 bases from J, with 4 bases between. In germline, CDR1 is KGHSH, CDR2 LQKENI. The CDR3 spells CASSLTGELFF. The CDR3 DNA follows: TGTGCCAGCTCCTTAACCGGGGAGCTGTTTTTT.